The 6 T cell receptor beta chains given below trace back to one sample, sequenced in a study of T cells in Graves' hyperthyroidism and ophthalmopathy. The investigators amplified TCR beta CDR3 regions from RNA transcripts. The TCR CDR3 first-round RT-PCR relied on the HTBI primer set. TCRdb used MiXCR to reprocess the multiplex PCR reads, holding one entry per CDR3 protein. This table holds 600,000 to 650,000 distinct CDR3 sequences, less than 25% found once. Material for sequencing was blood. The receptors were sampled from a man aged 30-40 years with Graves' ophthalmopathy.

The genes are TRBV6-1 and TRBJ1-5; TRBD1 matches 11 bases. CDR1 MNHNS and CDR2 SASEGT come from the germline V gene. The CDR3 runs to 13 residues. With V trimmed by 6 bases and J by 6 bases, 1 base remained unmatched. In DNA form, the CDR3 reads TGTGCCAGCAGAGGGACAGGGGGTCAGCCCCAGCATTTT. Protein product: CASRGTGGQPQHF.

This clonotype was seen many times. The chain employs TRBV3-1 and TRBJ2-7, with D unclear. The CDR3 length is 12 residues. V was cut by 1 base and J by 7 bases, with 8 bases left in between. Germline assignment: CDR1 LGHDT and CDR2 YNNKEL (reference sequence). In DNA, the CDR3 is TGTGCCAGCAGCCAAGCGAAACGGGAGCAGTACTTC. Amino acid sequence: CASSQAKREQYF.

This sequence joins TRBV4-1 and TRBJ2-7; D ambiguous. The CDR3 sequence is 14 residues long. The V end lost 0 bases, the J end lost 2 bases, and 8 bases lay between the germline ends. Germline lookup yields CDR1 MGHRA and CDR2 YSYEKL. The CDR3 protein is CASSQEGRTYEQYF. The CDR3 nucleotides are TGCGCCAGCAGCCAAGAAGGCAGAACCTACGAGCAGTACTTC.

This chain uses TRBV20-1 with TRBJ2-3; 8 bases fit TRBD1. Germline V CDR1 and CDR2: DFQATT, SNEGSKA (reference sequence). The CDR3 runs to 16 residues. The CDR3 region has the DNA TGCAGCGTGATCTACCGGACAGGGAACCCCACAGATACGCAGTATTTT. Residues: CSVIYRTGNPTDTQYF.

The chain joins TRBV7-9 to TRBJ2-7, with D perhaps matching TRBD1 or TRBD2 (5 bases each). The CDR3 contains 15 residues. Germline CDR1 reads SEHNR; CDR2 reads FQNEAQ (reference sequence). Trimming took off 2 bases at V and 2 bases at J, with 13 bases between the two ends. CDR3 amino acids: CASSLRGKDTYEQYF. The CDR3 nucleotides read TGTGCCAGCAGCTTACGAGGGAAGGACACCTACGAGCAGTACTTC.

This clonotype showed up just once. The chain combines TRBV28 with TRBJ1-2; 9 positions match TRBD1. The V segment lost 3 bases and the J segment 6 bases; nucleotides outside the gene matches: 8. Looked up from germline, CDR1 is MDHEN and CDR2 is SYDVKM. The CDR3 consists of 15 residues. The CDR3 nucleotides are TGTGCCAGCAGTTTCTCGACAGGGGGAAACCATGGCTACACCTTC. It yields the protein CASSFSTGGNHGYTF.